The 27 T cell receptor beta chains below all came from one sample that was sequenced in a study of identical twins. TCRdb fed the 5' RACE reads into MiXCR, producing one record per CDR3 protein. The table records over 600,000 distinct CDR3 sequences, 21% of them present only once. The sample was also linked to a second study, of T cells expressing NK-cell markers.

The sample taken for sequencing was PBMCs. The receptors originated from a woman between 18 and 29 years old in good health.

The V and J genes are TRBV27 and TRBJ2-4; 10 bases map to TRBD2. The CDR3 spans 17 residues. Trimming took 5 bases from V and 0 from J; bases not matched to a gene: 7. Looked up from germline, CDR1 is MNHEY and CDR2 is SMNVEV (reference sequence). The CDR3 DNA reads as TGTGCCAGCAGTCCAACAAGCGGGGGGGGAGCCAAAAACATTCAGTACTTC. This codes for CASSPTSGGGAKNIQYF.

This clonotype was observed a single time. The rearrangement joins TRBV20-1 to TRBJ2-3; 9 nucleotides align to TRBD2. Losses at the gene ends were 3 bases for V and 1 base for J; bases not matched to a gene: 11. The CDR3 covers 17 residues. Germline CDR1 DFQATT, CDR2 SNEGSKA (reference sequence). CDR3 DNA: TGCAGTGCTAGCCCCCCAACTAGCGGGTTGGGCACAGATACGCAGTATTTT. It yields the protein CSASPPTSGLGTDTQYF.

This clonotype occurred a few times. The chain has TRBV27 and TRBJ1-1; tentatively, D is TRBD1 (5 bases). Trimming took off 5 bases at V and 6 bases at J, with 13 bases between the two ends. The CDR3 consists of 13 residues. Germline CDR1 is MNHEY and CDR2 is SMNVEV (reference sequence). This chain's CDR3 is CASSPRGSAEAFF. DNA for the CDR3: TGTGCCAGCAGTCCTCGGGGGAGCGCTGAAGCTTTCTTT.

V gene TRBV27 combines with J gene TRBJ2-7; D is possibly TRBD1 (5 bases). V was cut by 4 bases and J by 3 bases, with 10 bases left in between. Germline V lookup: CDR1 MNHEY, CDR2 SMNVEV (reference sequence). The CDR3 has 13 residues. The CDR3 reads CASSWNRYYEQYF. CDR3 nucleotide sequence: TGTGCCAGCAGTTGGAACAGGTACTACGAGCAGTACTTC.

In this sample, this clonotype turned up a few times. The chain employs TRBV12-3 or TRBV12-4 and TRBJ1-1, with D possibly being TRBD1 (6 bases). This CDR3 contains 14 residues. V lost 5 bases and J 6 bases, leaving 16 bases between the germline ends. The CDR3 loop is CASSPGGGQPEAFF. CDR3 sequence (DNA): TGTGCCAGCAGTCCCGGGGGGGGGCAACCTGAAGCTTTCTTT.

The CDR3 bases are TGTGCCAGCAGCTTACACAGCCCCTACGAGCAGTACTTC. It is translated as CASSLHSPYEQYF. The J gene is TRBJ2-7, the V gene TRBV7-2; D ambiguous. Trimming pared 2 bases from V and 2 bases from J, leaving 7 bases between. Germline V lookup: CDR1 SGHTA, CDR2 FQGNSA. CDR3 length: 13 amino acids.

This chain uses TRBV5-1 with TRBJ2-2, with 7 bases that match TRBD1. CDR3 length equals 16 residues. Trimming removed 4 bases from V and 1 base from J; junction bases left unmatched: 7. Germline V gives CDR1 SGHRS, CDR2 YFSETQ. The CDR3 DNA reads TGCGCCAGCAGCCCTGGAAGGGGGCAGAACACCGGGGAGCTGTTTTTT. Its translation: CASSPGRGQNTGELFF.

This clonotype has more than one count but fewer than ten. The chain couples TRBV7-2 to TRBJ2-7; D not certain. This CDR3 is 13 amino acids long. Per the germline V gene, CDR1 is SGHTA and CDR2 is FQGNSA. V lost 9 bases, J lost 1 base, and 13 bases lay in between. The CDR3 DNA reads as TGTGCCAGTCTTGGGTCCTCTTCCTACGAGCAGTACTTC. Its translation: CASLGSSSYEQYF.

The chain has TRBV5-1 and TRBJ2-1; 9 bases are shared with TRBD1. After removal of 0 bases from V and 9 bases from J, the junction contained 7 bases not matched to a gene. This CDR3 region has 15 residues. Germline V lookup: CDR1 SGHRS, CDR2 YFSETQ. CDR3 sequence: CASSLGGTGLGEQFF. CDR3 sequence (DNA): TGCGCCAGCAGCTTGGGTGGGACAGGGCTCGGTGAGCAGTTCTTC.

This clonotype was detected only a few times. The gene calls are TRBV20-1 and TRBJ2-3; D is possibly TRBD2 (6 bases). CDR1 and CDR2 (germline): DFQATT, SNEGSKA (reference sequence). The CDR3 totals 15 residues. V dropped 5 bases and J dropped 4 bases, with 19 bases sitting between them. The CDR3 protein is CSASGSEGKADTQYF. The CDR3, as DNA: TGCAGTGCTTCCGGGAGTGAGGGGAAGGCAGATACGCAGTATTTT.

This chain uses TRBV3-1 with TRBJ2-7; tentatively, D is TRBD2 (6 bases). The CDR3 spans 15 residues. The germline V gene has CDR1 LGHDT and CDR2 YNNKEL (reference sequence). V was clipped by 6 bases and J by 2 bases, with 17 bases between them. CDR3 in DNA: TGTGCCAGCAGACCTACGGGAGACGGAACCTACGAGCAGTACTTC. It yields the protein CASRPTGDGTYEQYF.

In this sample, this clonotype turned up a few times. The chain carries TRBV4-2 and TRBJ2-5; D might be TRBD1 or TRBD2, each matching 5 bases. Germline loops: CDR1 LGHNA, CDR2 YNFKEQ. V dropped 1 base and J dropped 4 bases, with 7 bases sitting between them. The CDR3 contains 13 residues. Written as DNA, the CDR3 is TGTGCCAGCAGCCAAGTTGGGGGAGAGACCCAGTACTTC. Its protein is CASSQVGGETQYF.

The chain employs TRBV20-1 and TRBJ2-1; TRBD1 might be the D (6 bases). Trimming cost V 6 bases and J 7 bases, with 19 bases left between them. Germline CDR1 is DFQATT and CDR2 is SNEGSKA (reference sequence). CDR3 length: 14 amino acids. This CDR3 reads CSATKTHQGNEQFF. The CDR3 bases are TGCAGTGCCACTAAGACCCACCAGGGGAATGAGCAGTTCTTC.

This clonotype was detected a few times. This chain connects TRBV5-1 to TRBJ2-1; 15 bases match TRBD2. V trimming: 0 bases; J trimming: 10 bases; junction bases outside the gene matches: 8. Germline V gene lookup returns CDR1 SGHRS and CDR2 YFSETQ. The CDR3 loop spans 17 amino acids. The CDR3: CASSLERGLAGGREQFF. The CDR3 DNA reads TGCGCCAGCAGCTTGGAACGGGGACTAGCGGGGGGCAGAGAGCAGTTCTTC.

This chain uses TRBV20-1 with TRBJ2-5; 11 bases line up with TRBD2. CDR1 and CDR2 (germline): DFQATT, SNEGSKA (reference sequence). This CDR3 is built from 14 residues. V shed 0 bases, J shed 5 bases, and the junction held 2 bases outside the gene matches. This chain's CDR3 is CSAREIAGGETQYF. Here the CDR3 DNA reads TGCAGTGCTAGAGAAATAGCGGGGGGGGAGACCCAGTACTTC.

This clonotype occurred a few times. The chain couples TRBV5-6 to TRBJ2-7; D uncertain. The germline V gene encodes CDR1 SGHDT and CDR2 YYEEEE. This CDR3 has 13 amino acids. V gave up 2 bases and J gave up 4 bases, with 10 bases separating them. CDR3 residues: CASSFEFMYEQYF. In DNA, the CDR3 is TGTGCCAGCAGCTTCGAGTTTATGTACGAGCAGTACTTC.

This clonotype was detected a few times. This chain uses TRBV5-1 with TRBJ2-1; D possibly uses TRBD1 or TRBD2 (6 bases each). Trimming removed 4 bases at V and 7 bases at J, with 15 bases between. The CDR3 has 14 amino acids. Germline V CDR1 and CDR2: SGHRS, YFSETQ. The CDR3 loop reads CASSEDLGGNEQFF. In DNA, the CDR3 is TGCGCCAGCAGCGAGGACCTAGGGGGGAATGAGCAGTTCTTC.

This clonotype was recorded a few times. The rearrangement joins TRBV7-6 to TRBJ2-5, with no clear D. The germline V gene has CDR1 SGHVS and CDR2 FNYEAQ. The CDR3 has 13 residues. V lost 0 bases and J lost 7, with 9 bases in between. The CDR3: CASSLAFSGTQYF. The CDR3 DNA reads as TGTGCCAGCAGCTTAGCTTTTTCGGGGACCCAGTACTTC.

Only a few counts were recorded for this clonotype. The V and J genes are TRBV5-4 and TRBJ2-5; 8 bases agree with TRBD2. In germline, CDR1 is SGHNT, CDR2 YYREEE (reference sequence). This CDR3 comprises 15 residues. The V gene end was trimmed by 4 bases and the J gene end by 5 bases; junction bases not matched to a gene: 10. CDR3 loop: CASSPVPGLDETQYF. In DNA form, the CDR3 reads TGTGCCAGCAGCCCCGTCCCGGGACTAGACGAGACCCAGTACTTC.

This chain's CDR3 is CASSYSRGAVAFF. CDR3 sequence (DNA): TGTGCCAGCAGTTACTCAAGGGGTGCGGTAGCTTTCTTT. This chain joins TRBV6-5 and TRBJ1-1; D might be TRBD1 (5 bases). Trimming took off 0 bases at V and 10 bases at J, with 12 bases between the two ends. Germline values: CDR1 MNHEY, CDR2 SVGAGI. CDR3 length: 13 residues.

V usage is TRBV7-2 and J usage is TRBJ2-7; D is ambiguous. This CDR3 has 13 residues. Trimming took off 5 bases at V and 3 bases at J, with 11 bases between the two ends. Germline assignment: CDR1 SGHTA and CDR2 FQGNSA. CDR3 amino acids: CASSVAIDYEQYF. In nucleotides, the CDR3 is TGTGCCAGCAGCGTCGCTATAGACTACGAGCAGTACTTC.

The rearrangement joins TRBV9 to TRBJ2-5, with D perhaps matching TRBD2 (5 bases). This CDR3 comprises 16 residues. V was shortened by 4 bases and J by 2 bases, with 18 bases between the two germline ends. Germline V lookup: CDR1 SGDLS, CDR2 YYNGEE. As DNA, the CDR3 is TGTGCCAGCAGCCCCCGGGATCCACTTGGGCAAGAGACCCAGTACTTC. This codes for CASSPRDPLGQETQYF.

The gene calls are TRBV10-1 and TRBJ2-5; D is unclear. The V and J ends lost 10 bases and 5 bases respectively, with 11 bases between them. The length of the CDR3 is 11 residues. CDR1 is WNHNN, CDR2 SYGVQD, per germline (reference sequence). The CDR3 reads CATLARETQYF. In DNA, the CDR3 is TGCGCCACCTTAGCAAGGGAGACCCAGTACTTC.

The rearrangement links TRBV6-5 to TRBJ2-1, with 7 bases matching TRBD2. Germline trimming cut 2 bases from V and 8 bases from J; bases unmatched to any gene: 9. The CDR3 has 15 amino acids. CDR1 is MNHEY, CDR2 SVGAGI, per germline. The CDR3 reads CASSYGGEGGDEQFF. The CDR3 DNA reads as TGTGCCAGCAGTTACGGGGGGGAGGGCGGTGATGAGCAGTTCTTC.

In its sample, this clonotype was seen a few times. CDR3 region: CASSSRGPNNEQFF. CDR3 coding DNA: TGTGCCAGCAGCTCACGAGGGCCAAACAATGAGCAGTTCTTC. This sequence joins TRBV7-9 and TRBJ2-1; TRBD2 is a possible D gene (5 bases). CDR3 length: 14 amino acids. Germline V gene sequence: CDR1 SEHNR, CDR2 FQNEAQ (reference sequence). Trimming took 4 bases from V and 5 from J, leaving 12 bases between them.

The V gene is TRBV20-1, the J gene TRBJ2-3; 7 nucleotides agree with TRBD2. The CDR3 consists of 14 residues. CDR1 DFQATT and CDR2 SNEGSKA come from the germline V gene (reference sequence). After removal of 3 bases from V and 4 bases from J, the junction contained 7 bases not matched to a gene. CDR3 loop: CSASNQRGPDTQYF. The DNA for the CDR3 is TGCAGTGCTAGTAACCAGCGGGGCCCAGATACGCAGTATTTT.

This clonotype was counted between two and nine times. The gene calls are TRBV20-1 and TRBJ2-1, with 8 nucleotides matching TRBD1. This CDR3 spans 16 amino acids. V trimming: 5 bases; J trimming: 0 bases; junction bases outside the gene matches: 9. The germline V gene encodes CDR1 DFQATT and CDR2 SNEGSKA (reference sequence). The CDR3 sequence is CSAESQGASSYNEQFF. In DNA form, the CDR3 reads TGCAGTGCTGAAAGCCAGGGGGCAAGCTCCTACAATGAGCAGTTCTTC.